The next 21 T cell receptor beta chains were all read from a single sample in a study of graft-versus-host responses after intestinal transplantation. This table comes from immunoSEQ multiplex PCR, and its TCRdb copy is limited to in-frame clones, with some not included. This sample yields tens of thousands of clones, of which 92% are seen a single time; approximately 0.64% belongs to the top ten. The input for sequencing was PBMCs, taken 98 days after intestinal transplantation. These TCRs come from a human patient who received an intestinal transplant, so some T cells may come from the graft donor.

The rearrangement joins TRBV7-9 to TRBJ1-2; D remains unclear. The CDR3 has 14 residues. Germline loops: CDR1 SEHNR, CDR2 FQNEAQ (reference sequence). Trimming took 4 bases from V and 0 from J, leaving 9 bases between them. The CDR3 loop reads CASSYEVPNYGYTF. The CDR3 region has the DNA TGTGCCAGCAGCTATGAGGTCCCTAACTATGGCTACACCTTC.

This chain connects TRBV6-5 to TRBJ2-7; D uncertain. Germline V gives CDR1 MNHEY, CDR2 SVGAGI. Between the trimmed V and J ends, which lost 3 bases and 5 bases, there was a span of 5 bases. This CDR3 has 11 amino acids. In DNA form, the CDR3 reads TGTGCCAGCAGTTATGAGGACGAGCAGTACTTC. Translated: CASSYEDEQYF.

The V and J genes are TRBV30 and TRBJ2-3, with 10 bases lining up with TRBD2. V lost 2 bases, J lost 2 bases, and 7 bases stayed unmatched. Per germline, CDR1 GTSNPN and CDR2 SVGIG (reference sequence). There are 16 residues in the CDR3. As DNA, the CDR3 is TGTGCCTGGAGTCCGGGACTAGCGCGGGACACAGATACGCAGTATTTT. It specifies CAWSPGLARDTDTQYF.

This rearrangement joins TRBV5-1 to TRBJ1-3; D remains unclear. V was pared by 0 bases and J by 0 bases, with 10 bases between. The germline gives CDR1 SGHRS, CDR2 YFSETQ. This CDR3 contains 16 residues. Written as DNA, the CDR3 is TGCGCCAGCAGCTTGGGTACAGCGATCTCTGGAAACACCATATATTTT. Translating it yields CASSLGTAISGNTIYF. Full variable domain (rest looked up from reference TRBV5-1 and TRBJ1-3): KAGVTQTPRYLIKTRGQQVTLSCSPISGHRSVSWYQQTPGQGLQFLFEYFSETQRNKGNFPGRFSGRQFSNSRSEMNVSTLELGDSALYLCASSLGTAISGNTIYFGEGSWLTVV.

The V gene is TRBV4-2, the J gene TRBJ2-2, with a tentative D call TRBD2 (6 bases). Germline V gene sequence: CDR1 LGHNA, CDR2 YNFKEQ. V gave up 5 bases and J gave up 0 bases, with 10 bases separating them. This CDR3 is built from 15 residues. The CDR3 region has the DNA TGTGCCAGCAGCTCCCCGGGAGCGAACACCGGGGAGCTGTTTTTT. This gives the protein CASSSPGANTGELFF.

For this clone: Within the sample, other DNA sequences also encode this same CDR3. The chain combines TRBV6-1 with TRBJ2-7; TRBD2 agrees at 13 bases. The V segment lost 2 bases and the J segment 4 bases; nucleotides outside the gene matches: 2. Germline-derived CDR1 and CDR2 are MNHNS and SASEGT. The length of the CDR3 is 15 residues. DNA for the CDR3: TGTGCCAGCAGTGAAAGGACTAGCGGGAGTTACGAGCAGTACTTC. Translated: CASSERTSGSYEQYF.

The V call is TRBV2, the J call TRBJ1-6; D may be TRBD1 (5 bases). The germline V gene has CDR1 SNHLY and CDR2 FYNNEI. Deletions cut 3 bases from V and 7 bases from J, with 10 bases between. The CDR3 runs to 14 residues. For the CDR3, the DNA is TGTGCCAGCAGTGAGGAGGGGATCAATTCACCCCTCCACTTT. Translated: CASSEEGINSPLHF.

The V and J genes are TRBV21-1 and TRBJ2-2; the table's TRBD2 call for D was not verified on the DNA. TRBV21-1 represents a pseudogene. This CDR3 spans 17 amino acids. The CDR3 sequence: CASSLSAAYSNTGELFF. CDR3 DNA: TGTGCCAGCAGCCTCTCCGCGGCTTACTCGAACACCGGGGAGCTGTTTTTT.

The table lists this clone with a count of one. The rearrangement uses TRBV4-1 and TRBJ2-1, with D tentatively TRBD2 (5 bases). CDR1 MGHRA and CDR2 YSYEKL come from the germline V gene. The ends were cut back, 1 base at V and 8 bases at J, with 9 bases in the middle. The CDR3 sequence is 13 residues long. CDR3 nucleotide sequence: TGCGCCAGCAGCCAAGGTGGGAGCGATGAGCAGTTCTTC. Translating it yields CASSQGGSDEQFF.

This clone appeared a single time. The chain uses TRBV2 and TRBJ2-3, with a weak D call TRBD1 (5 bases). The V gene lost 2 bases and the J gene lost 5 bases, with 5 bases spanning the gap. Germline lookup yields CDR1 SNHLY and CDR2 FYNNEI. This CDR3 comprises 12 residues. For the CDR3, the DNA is TGTGCCAGCAGTGAAAGGGGAGATACGCAGTATTTT. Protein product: CASSERGDTQYF. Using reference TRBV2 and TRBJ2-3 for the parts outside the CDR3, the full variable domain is EPEVTQTPSHQVTQMGQEVILRCVPISNHLYFYWYRQILGQKVEFLVSFYNNEISEKSEIFDDQFSVERPDGSNFTLKIRSTKLEDSAMYFCASSERGDTQYFGPGTRLTVL.

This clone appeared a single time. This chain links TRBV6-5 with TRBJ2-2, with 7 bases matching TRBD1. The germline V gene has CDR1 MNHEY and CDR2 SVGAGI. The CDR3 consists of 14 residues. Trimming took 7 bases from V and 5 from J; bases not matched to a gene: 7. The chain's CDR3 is CASTNRGDTGELFF. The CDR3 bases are TGTGCCAGCACTAACAGGGGTGATACCGGGGAGCTGTTTTTT.

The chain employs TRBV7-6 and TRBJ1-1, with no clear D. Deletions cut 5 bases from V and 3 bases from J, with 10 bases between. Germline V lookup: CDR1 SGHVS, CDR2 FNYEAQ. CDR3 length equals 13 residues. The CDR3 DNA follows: TGTGCCAGCAGCATCCAGCGGGACACTGAAGCTTTCTTT. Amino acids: CASSIQRDTEAFF.

This chain's CDR3 is CASRISGGEVYGYTF. Here the CDR3 DNA reads TGTGCCAGCAGGATCTCGGGAGGGGAAGTCTATGGCTACACCTTC. This chain joins TRBV6-5 and TRBJ1-2; TRBD1 is a possible D gene (5 bases). V lost 6 bases to trimming and J lost 4 bases, with 18 bases between them. The germline V gene encodes CDR1 MNHEY and CDR2 SVGAGI. The CDR3 length is 15 residues.

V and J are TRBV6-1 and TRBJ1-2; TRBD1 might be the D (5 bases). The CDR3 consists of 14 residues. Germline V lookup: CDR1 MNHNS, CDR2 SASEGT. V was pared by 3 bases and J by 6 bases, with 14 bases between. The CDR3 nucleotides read TGTGCCAGCAGTGAGTGGGGGGGACTGGATGGCTACACCTTC. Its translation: CASSEWGGLDGYTF.

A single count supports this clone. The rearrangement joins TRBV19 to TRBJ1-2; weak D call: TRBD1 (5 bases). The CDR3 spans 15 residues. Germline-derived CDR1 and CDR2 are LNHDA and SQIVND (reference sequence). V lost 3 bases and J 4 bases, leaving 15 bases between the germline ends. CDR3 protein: CASSIREGPAYGYTF. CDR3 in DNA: TGTGCCAGTAGTATTAGAGAGGGGCCAGCCTATGGCTACACCTTC.

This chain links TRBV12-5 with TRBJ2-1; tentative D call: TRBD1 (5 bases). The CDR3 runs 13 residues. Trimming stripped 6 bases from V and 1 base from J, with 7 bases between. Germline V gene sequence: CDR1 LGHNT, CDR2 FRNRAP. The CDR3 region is CASGQGSYNEQFF. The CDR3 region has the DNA TGTGCTAGTGGCCAGGGATCCTACAATGAGCAGTTCTTC.

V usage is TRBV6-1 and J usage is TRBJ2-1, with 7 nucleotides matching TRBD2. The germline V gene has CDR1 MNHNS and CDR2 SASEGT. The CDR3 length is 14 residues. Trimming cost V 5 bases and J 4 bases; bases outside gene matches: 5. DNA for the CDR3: TGTGCCAGCAGTCCATCGGGGGGATACAATGAGCAGTTCTTC. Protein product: CASSPSGGYNEQFF.

In nucleotides, the CDR3 is TGTGCCAGCAGCGAGGTTGTTCAGCCCCAGCATTTT. Protein: CASSEVVQPQHF. The chain joins TRBV6-5 to TRBJ1-5; D call uncertain. Looked up from germline, CDR1 is MNHEY and CDR2 is SVGAGI. The CDR3 loop spans 12 amino acids. V lost 6 bases and J 6 bases, leaving 9 bases between the germline ends.

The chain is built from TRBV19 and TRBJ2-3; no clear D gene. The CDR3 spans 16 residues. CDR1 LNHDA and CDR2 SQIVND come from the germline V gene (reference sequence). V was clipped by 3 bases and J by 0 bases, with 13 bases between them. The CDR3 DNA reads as TGTGCCAGTAGTATCTTAGCAGGTTCTAGCACAGATACGCAGTATTTT. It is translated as CASSILAGSSTDTQYF.

This CDR3 is CASSLESGSTSYEQYF. Here the CDR3 DNA reads TGTGCCAGCAGCTTGGAGAGCGGGAGTACCTCCTACGAGCAGTACTTC. The chain couples TRBV13 to TRBJ2-7, with 8 nucleotides matching TRBD2. The CDR3 extends over 16 amino acids. Germline assignment: CDR1 PRHDT and CDR2 FYEKMQ (reference sequence). Losses at the gene ends were 3 bases for V and 0 bases for J; bases not matched to a gene: 7.

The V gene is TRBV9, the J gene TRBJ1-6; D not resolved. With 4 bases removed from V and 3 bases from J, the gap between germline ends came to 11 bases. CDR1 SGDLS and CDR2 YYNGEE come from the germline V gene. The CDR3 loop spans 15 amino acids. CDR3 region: CASSSEGSYNSPLHF. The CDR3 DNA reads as TGTGCCAGCAGCTCTGAGGGCAGCTATAATTCACCCCTCCACTTT. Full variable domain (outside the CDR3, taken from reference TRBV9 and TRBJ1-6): DSGVTQTPKHLITATGQRVTLRCSPRSGDLSVYWYQQSLDQGLQFLIQYYNGEERAKGNILERFSAQQFPDLHSELNLSSLELGDSALYFCASSSEGSYNSPLHFGNGTRLTVT.